Shown below are 10 T cell receptor beta chains from a single sample sequenced in a study of a mutant IDH1 vaccine in newly diagnosed glioma. Time point denoted: week 35, safety follow-up. With topical imiquimod, each dose of the vaccine consisted of 300 ug of mutant IDH1 20-mer peptide. Assay: immunoSEQ multiplex PCR; the TCRdb copy retains only in-frame clones and omits some. Found here are 29,000 or so clones, more than 60% of them singletons; the top ten hold around 7.6%. Their antigen targets remain unknown. Material: PBMCs, obtained from a glioma patient whose treatment included an IDH1 peptide vaccine. The receptors were sampled from a man aged 45 to 65 with glioma.

The V call is TRBV7-2, the J call TRBJ2-7; D ambiguous. The V gene lost 5 bases and the J gene lost 6 bases, with 14 bases spanning the gap. The CDR3 contains 13 residues. Germline CDR1 is SGHTA and CDR2 is FQGNSA. The CDR3 DNA reads as TGTGCCAGCAGCCCCCAACAAATGGGCGAGCAGTACTTC. This sequence encodes CASSPQQMGEQYF.

The gene calls are TRBV28 and TRBJ2-5, with D possibly being TRBD2 (6 bases). Germline V CDR1 and CDR2: MDHEN, SYDVKM. The V and J ends lost 5 bases and 2 bases respectively, with 12 bases between them. The CDR3 length is 14 residues. The CDR3 DNA reads TGTGCCAGCAGTACCCCACTAGCACAAGAGACCCAGTACTTC. This codes for CASSTPLAQETQYF.

The J gene is TRBJ1-4, the V gene TRBV2; 8 bases fit TRBD1. CDR3 length equals 14 residues. The germline gives CDR1 SNHLY, CDR2 FYNNEI. J was trimmed by 5 bases and V by 6 bases; bases with no gene match: 5. The CDR3 is CASSSTGENEKLFF. The DNA for the CDR3 is TGTGCCAGCAGCTCGACAGGGGAGAATGAAAAACTGTTTTTT.

The gene calls are TRBV7-8 and TRBJ2-3; D is possibly TRBD2 (6 bases). The germline V and J ends were trimmed by 1 base and 6 bases, with 32 bases remaining between them. Germline V gene lookup returns CDR1 SGHVS and CDR2 FQNEAQ. The CDR3 extends over 21 amino acids. This CDR3 is CASSLVRWPTRGGELVDTQYF. For the CDR3, the DNA is TGTGCCAGCAGCTTAGTCAGGTGGCCGACGCGAGGAGGGGAGTTAGTGGATACGCAGTATTTT. Drawing the rest from reference TRBV7-8 and TRBJ2-3, the complete variable domain is GAGVSQSPRYKVAKRGQDVALRCDPISGHVSLFWYQQALGQGPEFLTYFQNEAQLDKSGLPSDRFFAERPEGSVSTLKIQRTQQEDSAVYLCASSLVRWPTRGGELVDTQYFGPGTRLTVL.

This clone was counted once. This chain links TRBV6-1 with TRBJ2-4; D unclear. The germline V gene encodes CDR1 MNHNS and CDR2 SASEGT. V lost 0 bases and J lost 0, with 15 bases in between. The CDR3 contains 18 residues. CDR3 nucleotides: TGTGCCAGCAGTGAAGCGAGGAGAACGGCCCTAGCCAAAAACATTCAGTACTTC. The encoded protein is CASSEARRTALAKNIQYF.

J is TRBJ2-7 and V is TRBV5-1, with a weak D call TRBD2 (6 bases). This CDR3 has 13 residues. Germline lookup yields CDR1 SGHRS and CDR2 YFSETQ. Trimming removed 5 bases from V and 3 bases from J, with 12 bases in between. The CDR3 spells CASSGVSGYEQYF. CDR3 coding DNA: TGCGCCAGCAGTGGGGTTAGCGGCTACGAGCAGTACTTC.

V is TRBV5-6 and J is TRBJ2-7; the D gene could be TRBD1 or TRBD2 (7 bases each). Trimming removed 3 bases from V and 4 bases from J, with 29 bases in between. The germline V gene encodes CDR1 SGHDT and CDR2 YYEEEE. The CDR3 contains 19 residues. The CDR3 DNA follows: TGTGCCAGCAGCTACCTAATTCCCCCAGGGGGAGGGTTTAGGTACGAGCAGTACTTC. Its translation: CASSYLIPPGGGFRYEQYF.

The rearrangement uses TRBV25-1 and TRBJ2-1; D not certain. CDR1 is MGHDK and CDR2 is SYGVNS in the germline V gene. Trimming left V 7 bases short and J 1 base short, with 8 bases between. CDR3 length: 13 residues. For the CDR3, the DNA is TGTGCCAGCAAGGACGGATCCTACAATGAGCAGTTCTTC. Its translation: CASKDGSYNEQFF.

This clone was counted only a few times. The rearrangement uses TRBV10-3 and TRBJ1-2; D ambiguous. The CDR3 has 12 amino acids. Trimming took off 4 bases at V and 4 bases at J, with 7 bases between the two ends. From germline, CDR1 is ENHRY and CDR2 SYGVKD. The CDR3 protein is CAISAPAYGYTF. The CDR3 nucleotides are TGTGCCATCAGTGCCCCTGCCTATGGCTACACCTTC.

The chain links TRBV20-1 to TRBJ1-1; unclear D gene. Germline values: CDR1 DFQATT, CDR2 SNEGSKA (reference sequence). Trimming stripped 6 bases from V and 1 base from J, with 6 bases between. The length of the CDR3 is 11 residues. The CDR3 spells CSAPSNTEAFF. The CDR3 DNA reads as TGCAGTGCCCCATCGAACACTGAAGCTTTCTTT.